This TCR beta chain was sequenced during a study of identifying expanded T cells in peripheral blood. No infections or other immune events were documented during collection. V lost 2 bases and J 4 bases, leaving 12 bases between the germline ends. This CDR3 is built from 14 residues. Germline loops: CDR1 MNHNY, CDR2 SVGAGI (reference sequence). Measured with immunoSEQ multiplex PCR; TCRdb has only the in-frame clones, and not every one. The data show around 75,000 clones, 90% seen once. Study-wide points: Across healthy donors, higher total template counts meant significantly greater approximately two-week count variance. Over around two and four weeks, about 15 and 19 clones changed, versus around 1.3 between replicates.

The sample holds one count of this clone. Antigen specificity is unknown. This TCR derives from a person aged 18 to 69 in good health. The chain carries TRBV6-6 and TRBJ2-7; maybe TRBD2 (6 bases). Sequencing was carried out using blood. The CDR3 here is CASSYGDSLYEQYF. The CDR3 DNA follows: TGTGCCAGCAGTTACGGGGACTCGTTATACGAGCAGTACTTC.